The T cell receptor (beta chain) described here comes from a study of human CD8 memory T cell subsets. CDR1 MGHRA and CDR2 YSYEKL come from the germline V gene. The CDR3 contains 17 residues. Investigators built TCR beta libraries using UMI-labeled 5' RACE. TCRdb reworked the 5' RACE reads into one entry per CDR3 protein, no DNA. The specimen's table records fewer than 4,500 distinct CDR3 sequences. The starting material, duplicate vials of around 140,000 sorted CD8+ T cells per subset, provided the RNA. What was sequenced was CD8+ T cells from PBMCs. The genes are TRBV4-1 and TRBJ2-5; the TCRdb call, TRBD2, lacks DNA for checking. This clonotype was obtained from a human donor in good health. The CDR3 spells CASSQDGASGRQETQYF.